This T cell receptor beta chain was sequenced during a study of blood T cell repertoires in COVID-19. Study-wide background: Donors in the United States, Italy and Spain gave samples during acute or convalescent COVID-19. The cDNA or gDNA used as material had been derived from T cells, B-cell-depleted T cells, or PBMCs.

This clone was seen more than once but under ten times. Per the authors' pipeline: Estimation of nucleated cell counts relied on the amplification of reference gene primers. Sequencing used immunoSEQ multiplex PCR; TCRdb keeps in-frame clones, though not all of them. For V, J and clone size, that table is used; D and trimming come from the DNA. In the table there are about 210,000 clones, 65% to 85% of which are singletons. This TCR was sampled from a woman in her 50s with acute or convalescent COVID-19. The source material was peripheral blood.

This CDR3 is CASSRGGRTGQEWRETQYF. In nucleotides, the CDR3 is TGCGCCAGCAGCAGGGGGGGTAGGACAGGGCAGGAATGGAGAGAGACCCAGTACTTC. V gene TRBV5-1 combines with J gene TRBJ2-5; TRBD1 might be the D (8 bases). The CDR3 is 19 amino acids. Trimming left V 4 bases short and J 4 bases short, with 29 bases between. CDR1 is SGHRS and CDR2 is YFSETQ in the germline V gene.